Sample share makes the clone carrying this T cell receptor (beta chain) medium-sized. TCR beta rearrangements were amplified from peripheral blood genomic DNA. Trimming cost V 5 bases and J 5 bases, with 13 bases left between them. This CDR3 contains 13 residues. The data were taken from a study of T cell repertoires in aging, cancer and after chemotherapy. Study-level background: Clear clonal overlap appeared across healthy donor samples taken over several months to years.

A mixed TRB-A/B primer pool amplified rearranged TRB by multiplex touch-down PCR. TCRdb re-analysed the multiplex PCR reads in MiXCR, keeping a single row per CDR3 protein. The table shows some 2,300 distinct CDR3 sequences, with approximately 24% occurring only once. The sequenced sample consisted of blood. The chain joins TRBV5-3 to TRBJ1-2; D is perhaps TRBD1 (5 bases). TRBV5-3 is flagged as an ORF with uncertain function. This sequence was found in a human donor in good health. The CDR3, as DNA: TGTGCCAGAAGTGGGACTAATGGGTATGGCTACACCTTC. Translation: CARSGTNGYGYTF.